A single TCR beta chain is shown here with its context. The clone's antigen remains unknown. No clone much larger than this one lies a single base away; base qualities are absent. The protocol used for the library was the immunoSEQ multiplex PCR assay. The multiplex PCR relied on a mix of 60 forward primers for TCR Vbeta segments and 13 reverse primers for TCR Jbeta segments. The CDR3 region of rearranged TCR beta genes was amplified from genomic DNA by a multiplex PCR assay. On the Illumina HiSeq System, the amplified TCR beta libraries were sequenced as 87-base-pair reads. On the study's bioinformatics: Across the 640 or so repertoires, a later analysis counted approximately 75 million unique TCR beta chains, some 11 million of which were shared by at least two donors. Raw reads were error-corrected and collapsed into unique sequences with a nearest-neighbor algorithm that merged closely related sequences to remove PCR and sequencing errors. CDR3 sequences were aligned to IMGT reference sequences to assign V, D and J gene segments. Each retained sequence needed at least a six-nucleotide match to both a V gene segment and a J gene segment. A rearrangement counted as productive if the CDR3 had no stop codons and remained in frame with V and J, and every other rearrangement counted as non-productive. Following IMGT convention, CDR3 was defined as the stretch from the second conserved V-encoded cysteine to the conserved J-encoded phenylalanine. In an earlier analysis of around 540 of the donors, sequences lacking an unambiguous match to a single V gene segment were excluded. An earlier analysis of some 610 of the donors called V segments functional above 56.7% productive rearrangements and segregating when the between-donor standard deviation exceeded 5%. A statistical classification framework was developed to diagnose cytomegalovirus status using the catalog of TCR beta chain sequences. In a later analysis, V and J genes were assigned by comparing TCR nucleotide sequences against IMGT/GENE-DB human TR gene sequences. In a later analysis, CDR3 sequences and most-parsimonious VDJ recombination scenarios were assigned using the TCRdist pipeline. A later analysis defined each TCR beta chain by its CDR3 amino acid sequence plus V-gene family, and excluded reads lacking a unique V-gene family. To address suspected cross-contamination and a sequencing artifact, a later analysis removed 592 highly shared, low-generation-probability nucleotide sequences. In a later analysis, a clonal expansion index for each public chain was calculated from normalized within-repertoire ranks of inferred template counts. In a later analysis, generation probabilities were computed with a VDJ recombination model fitted to out-of-frame rearrangements, and the resulting probabilities were checked against IGoR. A later analysis scored TCR-TCR, TCR-HLA and TCR-CMV co-occurrence with hypergeometric tests, applying a repertoire-size bias correction to TCR pairs. A later analysis estimated false discovery rates by permuting HLA or CMV assignments 20 times. In a later analysis, co-occurring TCRs were grouped using DBSCAN, and TCRdist sequence similarity was added for clustering within HLA-allele-positive subsets. Co-occurrence clustering excluded repertoires with fewer than 30,000 or more than 120,000 public chains, plus five with anomalous nucleotide sharing. Sourced from immuneACCESS, this table was stored by TCRdb with only in-frame sequences that have V and J called. A share of the clones is absent; for the studies checked, an unresolved V gene accounts for under half, and the remainder has no known explanation. V and J calls and clone size are those listed in that table; D and trimming were worked out from the DNA. The sample table contains under 200,000 clones; only one count was recorded for about 65% of them. Jointly, the top ten make up approximately 1.6% of the sample.

The CDR3 numbers 15 residues from cysteine through phenylalanine. Left in the record is the CDR3 DNA by itself, 45 bases read in frame from the first base. A distance of 14 bases separates the germline ends of V and J, which lose 3 bases and 2 bases respectively. The germline V gene specifies SGDLS as CDR1 and YYNGEE as CDR2. The sample is drawn from a study of cytomegalovirus exposure and HLA in healthy donors (dated by TCRdb to 2017 to 2019). For context, the study as a whole: According to an earlier analysis of a few hundred of the donors, 150 million to 200 million T cells yielded some 120 million unique TCR beta sequences and 276 Gb of sequence data. All discovery cohort repertoires had been generated using a single sequencing platform. Genome-wide SNP genotypes for about 65% of the 666 donors were used in a later genetic analysis, which treated that subset as a discovery cohort. Of the roughly 400 genotyped donors, 75% to 85% were placed in the genetic ancestry cluster associated with self-reported Caucasian donors. To predict cytomegalovirus infection status, the study brought together high-throughput TCR immunosequencing, statistical association of individual TCRs with disease status, and machine learning. The later analysis used no new phenotypic data to find candidate immune exposures, relying instead on TCR beta sequences and their occurrence across donors. An earlier analysis of some 500 of the donors used high-throughput TCR beta sequencing to judge whether each TCR beta V gene segment behaved as functional or pseudogenic. The number of typed donors differed by locus: roughly 620-630 for A, B, C, DRB1 and DQB1; 500 to 550 for DQA1; fewer than 610 for DPA1; and 400 to 480 for DPB1. Donor age, sex, ethnicity and CMV serostatus were compiled together with the repertoire data. In addition to the first cohort of 650 to 750 subjects, a separate validation cohort of 130 or so different subjects was used. A few DR-DQ haplotypes were handled as single units for association and clustering because linkage in the cohort was strong. About 280 gigabases of sequencing data and around 85 million unique TCR sequences made up an early release that covered approximately 700 HLA-typed donors. HLA typing covered class I and class II loci at four-digit resolution. To study patterns of TCR occurrence, a later analysis re-analyzed previously published TCR beta repertoires from 500 to 850 donors and added high-resolution HLA genotyping. The study aimed to test whether signatures of past pathogen exposure could be identified by cataloging public T cell receptors. The study profiled the T cell repertoires of hundreds of subjects by immunosequencing and related them to cytomegalovirus serostatus. Among about 390 genotyped donors of the cohort, an average of roughly 240,000 unique TCR beta nucleotide sequences were sequenced per donor, about a sixth of them non-productive. What the authors observed across the whole study: According to a later analysis, parvovirus B19, influenza, CMV and Epstein-Barr virus appeared linked to several top co-occurrence clusters. A later genetic analysis reported fewer N-insertions in productive TCRs among donors in an Asian-associated ancestry cluster than the approximately 670-donor mean. CMV serostatus was the only immune exposure information available for the cohort. A cluster of highly shared sequence variants was judged likely to represent a technical artifact of the sequencing pipeline. A later analysis found that TCR association rates varied across HLA loci, with DRB1 alleles showing the most associated TCRs and HLA-C alleles the fewest. The classifier was reported to diagnose cytomegalovirus status with high specificity and sensitivity in both the original cohort and the validation cohort. A later analysis associated 16,951 TCR beta sequences with specific HLA alleles at a false discovery rate of 0.05. The study listed approximately 160 TCR beta chains as associated with cytomegalovirus. An association between a missense DCLRE1C variant and V-gene and J-gene trimming of TCR beta chains was found in a later genetic analysis and replicated in an independent cohort. Strong co-occurrence of HLA alleles, especially DR and DQ, made assigning TCR associations to individual alleles difficult. While some public TCRs were present in many individuals, most TCR sequences turned up only very rarely across donors. Sequencing depth was assumed to be roughly uniform across donors in the presence/absence analyses, though that assumption may not hold. The 87-base-pair reads could not distinguish some IMGT-functional V segments, including TRBV6-2 and TRBV6-3, so those segments were excluded. Because HLA typing was unavailable for some donors at each locus, only the typed subset was used in association tests. An earlier analysis of several hundred of the donors showed that most TCR beta V segments appeared in productive rearrangements either about 87% or about 30% of the time, which broadly matched IMGT annotations. Three of the identified cytomegalovirus-associated TCR beta chains were confirmed in vitro to be specific for cytomegalovirus antigens. In a later analysis, HLA-associated TCR beta chains showed more clonal expansion and lower generation probabilities than non-associated chains that were equally common. Correlated functional status among segregating V segments might be attributable to linkage disequilibrium, but an unknown experimental factor could not be ruled out. Because counts were too low, about 18 rarely observed V segments, including chromosome 9 orphons, were excluded from the earlier analysis of 587 of the donors. A further reported finding was that TCR beta sequences accurately predicted the HLA-A and HLA-B alleles for most subjects in the first cohort. According to the authors, the approach could potentially be generalized to other disease states and immunological phenotypes. Only TCR beta chains were sequenced in this cohort, and the absence of alpha or paired-chain data limited detectable features. In a later analysis, most CMV-associated TCR beta chains were found to appear HLA-restricted, with HLA associations seemingly driven largely by CMV exposure.

The cohort consisted of more than 650 healthy bone marrow donors. At the time of sampling, all cohort members were nominally healthy, though unrecorded immune exposures were likely present. The donor tested CMV seronegative and was one of the 352 seronegative cohort members. Every donor gave a peripheral blood sample, and the peripheral blood mononuclear cells from that sample were used for TCR beta sequencing. The Qiagen DNeasy Blood Extraction Kit was used to extract genomic DNA from the blood cell samples. The rearranged chain carries TRBV9 and TRBJ1-2; the D gene is perhaps TRBD1, from 5 matching bases. The sample was PBMCs. This clonotype was sampled from a girl between 5 and 17 years old in good health and CMV-seronegative. The nucleotide sequence reads TGTGCCAGCAGCGGAAGCAGGGCACCGAACTATGGCTACACCTTC. This gives the protein CASSGSRAPNYGYTF.